This T cell receptor (beta chain) was documented in a study of blood T cell repertoires in COVID-19. Study context: Material from acute and convalescent COVID-19 was sourced from the United States, Italy and Spain. PBMCs, B-cell-depleted T cells, or T cells provided the cDNA or gDNA that made up the material.

Some clones are missing from TCRdb's copy, which holds only in-frame ones; the method was immunoSEQ multiplex PCR. In the table there are under 150,000 clones, more than 65% of which are singletons. In germline, CDR1 is LGHNA, CDR2 YSLEER. The CDR3 length is 17 residues. J gave up 5 bases and V 0 bases, and 7 bases lay outside the gene matches. The chain links TRBV4-3 to TRBJ1-2, with TRBD1 identical over 12 bases. This sequence originates from a man aged 80 or over with acute or convalescent COVID-19. The source material was peripheral blood. CDR3 nucleotides: TGCGCCAGCAGCCAAGATTTCGGGACAGGGGGCTGGTATGGCTACACCTTC. Translated, it gives CASSQDFGTGGWYGYTF.